This T cell receptor beta chain was sequenced for a study of T cell repertoires and leukemia-associated antigens. By frequency in the sample, this clonotype is medium-sized. Its target is not known. TCRdb processed the 5' RACE reads anew with MiXCR; each CDR3 protein has one entry. This sample has 9,500 to 15,000 distinct CDR3 sequences, with over 40% found just once. The CDR3 is 16 amino acids. The V end was cut by 4 bases, the J end by 4 bases, with 18 bases between. Per germline, CDR1 SGHRS and CDR2 YFSETQ. This receptor was identified in a female donor in good health. The rearrangement joins TRBV5-1 to TRBJ2-1, with D perhaps matching TRBD1 (6 bases). The sequencing sample was made of CD3+ T cells sorted from blood and cultured. CDR3 region: CASSPSGTGHYNEQFF. In DNA form, the CDR3 reads TGCGCCAGCAGCCCCTCGGGCACGGGACATTACAATGAGCAGTTCTTC.